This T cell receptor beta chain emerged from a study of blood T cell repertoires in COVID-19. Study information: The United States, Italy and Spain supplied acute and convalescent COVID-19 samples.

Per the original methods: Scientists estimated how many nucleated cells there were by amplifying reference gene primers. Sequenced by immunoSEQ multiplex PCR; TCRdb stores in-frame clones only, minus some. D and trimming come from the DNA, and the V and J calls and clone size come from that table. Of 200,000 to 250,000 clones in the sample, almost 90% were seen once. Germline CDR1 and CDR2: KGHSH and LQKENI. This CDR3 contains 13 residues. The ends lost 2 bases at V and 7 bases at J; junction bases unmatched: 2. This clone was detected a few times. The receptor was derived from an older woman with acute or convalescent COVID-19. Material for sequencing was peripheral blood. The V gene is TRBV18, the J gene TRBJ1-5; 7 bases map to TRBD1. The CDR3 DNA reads TGTGCCAGCTCACCAGAGGGGGCGCAGCCCCAGCATTTT. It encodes CASSPEGAQPQHF.